A single sample is the source of the 15 T cell receptor beta chains below, sequenced in a study of blood T cell repertoires in COVID-19. Libraries were prepared by immunoSEQ multiplex PCR; TCRdb keeps only in-frame clonotypes and omits some of them. The top ten clones hold around 3.9% of a sample with approximately 300,000 clones, approximately 91% of them seen once. Input material: PBMCs or T cells enriched from blood (not recorded which). These receptors were obtained from a woman aged 25 to 39 who had been exposed to COVID-19.

The J gene is TRBJ2-3, the V gene TRBV27; no firm D call. The CDR3 contains 13 residues. The germline CDR1 and CDR2 sequences are MNHEY and SMNVEV (reference sequence). V lost 7 bases to trimming and J lost 3 bases, with 11 bases between them. CDR3 DNA sequence: TGTGCCAGCAAGCCCGTATTGACAGATACGCAGTATTTT. Translating it yields CASKPVLTDTQYF.

The chain uses TRBV30 and TRBJ1-5; D is undetermined. V lost 2 bases, J lost 6 bases, and 20 bases lay in between. The CDR3 loop spans 16 amino acids. Per the germline V gene, CDR1 is GTSNPN and CDR2 is SVGIG (reference sequence). This chain's CDR3 is CAWSLSPNGFIQPQHF. The CDR3 nucleotides read TGTGCCTGGAGTCTTAGTCCTAATGGTTTTATTCAGCCCCAGCATTTT. Based on the CDR3 plus reference TRBV30 and TRBJ1-5, the full variable domain is SQTIHQWPATLVQPVGSPLSLECTVEGTSNPNLYWYRQAAGRGLQLLFYSVGIGQISSEVPQNLSASRPQDRQFILSSKKLLLSDSGFYLCAWSLSPNGFIQPQHFGDGTRLSIL.

This clone was seen only once. The genes are TRBV7-2 and TRBJ1-5; 7 bases align to TRBD1. The CDR3 length is 16 residues. Germline V lookup: CDR1 SGHTA, CDR2 FQGNSA. The V segment lost 1 base and the J segment 0 bases; nucleotides outside the gene matches: 3. This chain's CDR3 is CASSLVGGDSNQPQHF. The CDR3 DNA sequence: TGTGCCAGCAGCTTAGTAGGGGGCGATAGCAATCAGCCCCAGCATTTT. The full variable domain, its missing parts supplied by reference TRBV7-2 and TRBJ1-5, is GAGVSQSPSNKVTEKGKDVELRCDPISGHTALYWYRQSLGQGLEFLIYFQGNSAPDKSGLPSDRFSAERTGGSVSTLTIQRTQQEDSAVYLCASSLVGGDSNQPQHFGDGTRLSIL.

The gene calls are TRBV6-5 and TRBJ1-6, with D perhaps matching TRBD1 (5 bases). Germline V lookup: CDR1 MNHEY, CDR2 SVGAGI. The CDR3 extends over 14 amino acids. With 3 bases removed from V and 10 bases from J, the gap between germline ends came to 13 bases. Here the CDR3 reads CASSYRQLLSPLHF. CDR3 nucleotide sequence: TGTGCCAGCAGTTATCGACAGCTTTTATCACCCCTCCACTTT.

This chain links TRBV5-4 with TRBJ2-7; the D gene is possibly TRBD2 (5 bases). Per the germline V gene, CDR1 is SGHNT and CDR2 is YYREEE (reference sequence). The CDR3 is made up of 15 amino acids. V was clipped by 4 bases and J by 4 bases, with 18 bases between them. CDR3 region: CASSPAGLARYEQYF. The CDR3 DNA reads TGTGCCAGCAGCCCCGCCGGTCTAGCTAGGTACGAGCAGTACTTC.

This clone has only a few counts. The genes are TRBV5-1 and TRBJ2-7; weak D call: TRBD1 (7 bases). This CDR3 region has 15 residues. V shed 3 bases and J shed 5 bases, with 18 bases lying between them. The germline V gene encodes CDR1 SGHRS and CDR2 YFSETQ. The CDR3 DNA sequence: TGCGCCAGCAGCTCCATACGGGCCAGGGGGGACGAGCAGTACTTC. Its protein product is CASSSIRARGDEQYF.

The chain has TRBV5-8 and TRBJ1-1, with D perhaps matching TRBD1 (6 bases). The germline V and J ends were trimmed by 4 bases and 6 bases, with 13 bases remaining between them. The length of the CDR3 is 13 residues. Germline CDR1 SGHTS, CDR2 YDEGEE. The CDR3 region has the DNA TGTGCCAGCAGCCGCTCAGGGGCTGCTGAAGCTTTCTTT. Amino acids: CASSRSGAAEAFF. Variable domain in full (rest from reference TRBV5-8 and TRBJ1-1): EAGVTQSPTHLIKTRGQQATLRCSPISGHTSVYWYQQALGLGLQFLLWYDEGEERNRGNFPPRFSGRQFPNYSSELNVNALELEDSALYLCASSRSGAAEAFFGQGTRLTVV.

The rearrangement joins TRBV7-9 to TRBJ1-4, with D perhaps TRBD1 (6 bases). Per germline, CDR1 SEHNR and CDR2 FQNEAQ (reference sequence). The CDR3 runs 15 residues. Trimming shortened V by 5 bases and J by 0 bases, and 10 bases separated the two germline ends. The CDR3 reads CASSPGVATNEKLFF. The CDR3 nucleotides are TGTGCCAGCAGCCCAGGGGTTGCAACTAATGAAAAACTGTTTTTT.

The genes are TRBV4-3 and TRBJ2-3, with D possibly being TRBD2 (5 bases). This CDR3 is 16 amino acids long. Germline CDR1 LGHNA, CDR2 YSLEER. With 0 bases removed from V and 6 bases from J, the gap between germline ends came to 16 bases. The CDR3 DNA reads as TGCGCCAGCAGCCAAGATCTTCCCGGGATGAGGGATACGCAGTATTTT. It translates to CASSQDLPGMRDTQYF.

Only one count was recorded for this clone. The chain has TRBV11-2 and TRBJ2-3; TRBD2 matches at 7 bases. The V gene's germline CDR1 is SGHAT and CDR2 FQNNGV. CDR3 length: 13 residues. The junction had 3 bases not matched to a gene; V was cut back by 7 bases and J by 2 bases. The CDR3 DNA is TGTGCCAGCACCCGGGGGGTCACAGATACGCAGTATTTT. This sequence encodes CASTRGVTDTQYF.

This chain connects TRBV19 to TRBJ1-5, with D possibly being TRBD1 (6 bases). Germline V gene data show CDR1 as LNHDA and CDR2 as SQIVND (reference sequence). The CDR3 consists of 14 residues. V was trimmed by 5 bases and J by 2 bases, leaving 10 bases between them. In nucleotides, the CDR3 is TGTGCCAGTAGTTACAGGGTGGGCAATCAGCCCCAGCATTTT. Encoded protein: CASSYRVGNQPQHF.

The rearrangement joins TRBV12-3 or TRBV12-4 to TRBJ2-1; D might be TRBD2 (6 bases). The CDR3 extends over 13 amino acids. Trimming removed 3 bases from V and 8 bases from J, with 11 bases in between. For the CDR3, the DNA is TGTGCCAGCAGTTTTTGGGGAGGCGATGAGCAGTTCTTC. Encoded protein: CASSFWGGDEQFF.

The J gene is TRBJ1-6, the V gene TRBV5-5; perhaps TRBD1 as D (6 bases). V was clipped by 2 bases and J by 7 bases, with 13 bases between them. Germline CDR1 and CDR2: SGHKS and YYEKEE (reference sequence). The CDR3 runs 15 residues. In DNA, the CDR3 is TGTGCCAGCAGCTTTGTCGCAGGGGACAATTCACCCCTCCACTTT. Translating it yields CASSFVAGDNSPLHF.

The chain uses TRBV19 and TRBJ2-3, with TRBD2 matching over 11 bases. Trimming at V came to 5 bases and at J to 2 bases, leaving 3 bases not matched to a gene. This CDR3 has 15 amino acids. Germline lookup yields CDR1 LNHDA and CDR2 SQIVND (reference sequence). The CDR3 DNA follows: TGTGCCAGTAGTCGACTAGCGGGGAACACAGATACGCAGTATTTT. This sequence encodes CASSRLAGNTDTQYF.

The gene calls are TRBV14 and TRBJ2-7, with D maybe TRBD2 (6 bases). This CDR3 has 18 residues. CDR1 and CDR2 (germline): SGHDN, FVKESK. Trimming shortened V by 1 base and J by 1 base, and 20 bases separated the two germline ends. The CDR3: CASSQGSSWGTVSYEQYF. The CDR3 bases are TGTGCCAGCAGCCAAGGGTCGAGCTGGGGGACTGTTTCCTACGAGCAGTACTTC.